This passage covers 12 T cell receptor beta chains from one sample sequenced in a study of blood T cells in healthy people across ages. Together with a sample-barcoded 5' primer, a J-beta primer mix was included in a second PCR lasting about 7 to 11 cycles. Via MiXCR, TCRdb re-called the 5' RACE reads, giving one row per CDR3 protein. Of about 970,000 distinct CDR3 sequences listed, approximately 50% are singletons. The material sequenced was blood. The receptors come from a woman aged 60-75 years in good health.

CDR3: CASSYSRAGSDGLSPQHF. The CDR3 bases are TGTGCCAGCAGTTACTCTCGGGCGGGGTCGGACGGGCTTTCGCCCCAGCATTTT. This sequence joins TRBV6-6 and TRBJ1-5; D is ambiguous. Trimming cost V 0 bases and J 9 bases, with 24 bases left between them. The germline V gene has CDR1 MNHNY and CDR2 SVGAGI (reference sequence). This CDR3 is 18 amino acids long.

The table lists this clonotype with a few counts. V and J are TRBV5-1 and TRBJ2-3, with 8 bases fitting TRBD1. Germline assignment: CDR1 SGHRS and CDR2 YFSETQ. V shed 5 bases and J 3 bases; nucleotides not matched to a gene: 8. The CDR3 contains 15 residues. DNA of the CDR3: TGCGCCAGCAGTCCCGGGCGACAGGGGACAGATACGCAGTATTTT. Translation gives CASSPGRQGTDTQYF.

The chain has TRBV28 and TRBJ2-3; D gene unclear. Germline V gene data show CDR1 as MDHEN and CDR2 as SYDVKM. This CDR3 spans 13 amino acids. With 8 bases removed from V and 4 bases from J, the gap between germline ends came to 13 bases. The CDR3 coding sequence is TGTGCCAGCGGGGTGGGGTCTCCAGATACGCAGTATTTT. Its protein product is CASGVGSPDTQYF.

The chain joins TRBV7-3 to TRBJ2-1; TRBD1 matches at 8 bases. Trimming cost V 5 bases and J 9 bases; bases outside gene matches: 12. Germline CDR1 SGHTA, CDR2 FQGTGA. CDR3 length: 15 residues. This chain's CDR3 is CASSRGQGDMGEQFF. In DNA form, the CDR3 reads TGTGCCAGCAGCCGAGGACAGGGCGATATGGGTGAGCAGTTCTTC.

The CDR3 here is CASSLVLFDEQFF. CDR3 DNA: TGTGCCAGCAGCTTAGTCCTGTTTGATGAGCAGTTCTTC. This chain joins TRBV7-2 and TRBJ2-1, with no clear D. Trimming shortened V by 1 base and J by 8 bases, and 9 bases separated the two germline ends. CDR3 length: 13 amino acids. CDR1 SGHTA and CDR2 FQGNSA come from the germline V gene.

This clonotype came up once. The rearrangement joins TRBV6-5 to TRBJ2-5, with 7 nucleotides matching TRBD1. Near its end, the DNA agrees better with TRBJ2-7, so the J call may be wrong. This CDR3 has 16 residues. CDR1 and CDR2 (germline): MNHEY, SVGAGI. For the CDR3, the DNA is TGTGCCAGCAGTCAAATCAGGGGGACCACCGCTTCCGAGCAGTACTTC. This encodes CASSQIRGTTASEQYF.

This chain joins TRBV6-5 and TRBJ2-7, with 7 bases matching TRBD1. The CDR3 is 12 amino acids. Germline values: CDR1 MNHEY, CDR2 SVGAGI. Trimming cost V 6 bases and J 5 bases; bases outside gene matches: 4. The CDR3 here is CASSRGIHEQYF. Written as DNA, the CDR3 is TGTGCCAGCAGCAGGGGGATCCACGAGCAGTACTTC.

The V and J genes are TRBV12-3 or TRBV12-4 and TRBJ2-5; no clear D. CDR3 length: 17 residues. V lost 6 bases to trimming and J lost 2 bases, with 22 bases between them. For the CDR3, the DNA is TGTGCCAGCAGCCCAAGGACCGGGTCCGCACGACAAGAGACCCAGTACTTC. Its protein is CASSPRTGSARQETQYF.

The chain links TRBV9 to TRBJ1-2; D ambiguous. Germline loops: CDR1 SGDLS, CDR2 YYNGEE. The V end lost 3 bases, the J end lost 2 bases, and 14 bases lay between the germline ends. The CDR3 runs 15 residues. CDR3 DNA sequence: TGTGCCAGCAGCGGGTCAAGACGGAGAAACTATGGCTACACCTTC. This encodes CASSGSRRRNYGYTF.

V gene TRBV3-1 combines with J gene TRBJ1-5; D unresolved. The CDR3 sequence is 16 residues long. V lost 1 base to trimming and J lost 0 bases, with 10 bases between them. Germline V gives CDR1 LGHDT, CDR2 YNNKEL (reference sequence). As DNA, the CDR3 is TGTGCCAGCAGCCAAGGGGCAGGCGATAGCAATCAGCCCCAGCATTTT. It codes for CASSQGAGDSNQPQHF.

Only one count was recorded for this clonotype. The junction differs from germline at one of its ends, possibly a read error. The rearrangement joins TRBV6-2 or TRBV6-3 to TRBJ1-2; D possibly corresponds to TRBD1 (5 bases). Germline CDR1 is MNHEY and CDR2 is SVGEGT. This CDR3 has 12 residues. The CDR3 protein is CAGSRTPYGYTF. DNA for the CDR3: TGTGCCGGCAGTCGGACACCCTATGGCTACACCTTC.

The chain couples TRBV4-3 to TRBJ2-1; 7 nucleotides line up with TRBD2. The J call may be faulty, since TRBJ2-7 better matches the DNA end. CDR3 size: 22 residues. Germline CDR1 is LGHNA and CDR2 is YSLEER. This CDR3 reads CASSQGTSPLGDYQSSYNEQYF. Here the CDR3 DNA reads TGCGCCAGCAGCCAAGGCACCAGCCCTCTCGGGGACTACCAGAGCTCCTACAATGAGCAGTACTTC.